One sample yielded the 5 T cell receptor beta chains listed below, sequenced in a study of T cell changes during pregnancy in multiple sclerosis (dated by TCRdb to the late 2010s). Libraries were made using the immunoSEQ multiplex PCR assay. In TCRdb, the immuneACCESS table is reduced to in-frame sequences with V and J assigned. These tables do not hold every clone; where another copy was compared, an unresolved V gene accounts for under half, and the others remain unexplained. The sample yields 28,000 or so clones; around nine tenths were counted once. 6.2% of the sample is in the top ten clones. The specimen was CD8+ T cells from peripheral blood mononuclear cells, collected before pregnancy. Receptors were obtained from a female donor with multiple sclerosis, enrolled in a pregnancy study.

The rearrangement uses TRBV4-3 and TRBJ2-3, with D possibly TRBD1 on 6 matching bases. Looked up from germline, CDR1 is LGHNA and CDR2 is YSLEER. Trimming cost V 5 bases and J 2 bases, with 17 bases left between them. This CDR3 contains 16 residues. In nucleotides, the CDR3 is TGCGCCAGCAGCGAAGTCCTCAGGGGATCCACAGATACGCAGTATTTT. Translating gives CASSEVLRGSTDTQYF.

The chain carries TRBV19 and TRBJ1-1; possibly TRBD1 for D (6 bases). Per the germline V gene, CDR1 is LNHDA and CDR2 is SQIVND (reference sequence). V gave up 5 bases and J gave up 7 bases, with 14 bases separating them. The CDR3 loop spans 13 amino acids. The CDR3 DNA is TGTGCCAGTAGTGTTGCAGGGGTAGGTGAAGCTTTCTTT. Protein product: CASSVAGVGEAFF.

The chain joins TRBV19 to TRBJ1-1; possibly TRBD1 for D (5 bases). This CDR3 is built from 15 residues. V shed 2 bases and J shed 1 base, with 11 bases lying between them. CDR1 and CDR2 from the germline V gene are LNHDA and SQIVND (reference sequence). The CDR3 nucleotides read TGTGCCAGTAGTATATCCGGGACTTCGAACACTGAAGCTTTCTTT. Translated: CASSISGTSNTEAFF.

The chain recombines TRBV18 with TRBJ1-1, with D unclear. CDR1 and CDR2 (germline): KGHSH, LQKENI. CDR3 length: 12 amino acids. Trimming removed 10 bases at V and 6 bases at J, with 15 bases between. As DNA, the CDR3 is TGTGCCACCGCCCTAGTTGGGTCTGAAGCTTTCTTT. Protein sequence: CATALVGSEAFF.

This chain joins TRBV29-1 and TRBJ2-1; 8 bases match TRBD1. CDR1 and CDR2 (germline): SQVTM, ANQGSEA. The V and J ends lost 6 bases and 5 bases, in that order; junction bases with no gene match: 6. The CDR3 extends over 13 amino acids. The CDR3 is CSVQGGSDNEQFF. The CDR3 nucleotides are TGCAGCGTACAGGGGGGATCGGACAATGAGCAGTTCTTC.